The present T cell receptor (beta chain) was sequenced within a study of Ad26.COV2.S vaccination and SARS-CoV-2 variants. As for the study in general: Intramuscular Ad26.COV2.S at 5x10^10 or 1x10^11 viral particles.

The method was immunoSEQ multiplex PCR; TCRdb's version includes in-frame clones alone and lacks a portion of them. The sample lists around 300,000 clones, 86% occurring once. A note on this clone: Its cognate antigen is unknown.

Study-level findings and limits: Spike-specific CD8+ and CD4+ T cell responses reportedly showed substantial breadth after vaccination.

The V end was cut by 6 bases, the J end by 8 bases, with 14 bases between. Germline CDR1 is SGHDT and CDR2 is YYEEEE. This CDR3 region has 12 residues. Noted treatment: 15 to 20 received Ad26.COV2.S at low or high dose, single or two shots; 5 received placebo; per-sample allocation not given. The samples were gathered on day 63 after the first injection of vaccine or placebo. Cohort 1b enrolled adults aged 18-55 years in Boston. The vaccine delivered Wuhan-strain SARS-CoV-2 spike through an Ad26 vector. This material consisted of peripheral blood, taken in a trial of Ad26.COV2.S vaccine versus placebo. This rearrangement joins TRBV5-6 to TRBJ1-2, with D unclear. The sequence came from a person between 18 and 65 years old who received the Ad26.COV2.S COVID-19 vaccine or a placebo. The CDR3: CASTLNSGGYTF. Here the CDR3 DNA reads TGTGCCAGCACTTTGAACTCCGGCGGCTACACCTTC.